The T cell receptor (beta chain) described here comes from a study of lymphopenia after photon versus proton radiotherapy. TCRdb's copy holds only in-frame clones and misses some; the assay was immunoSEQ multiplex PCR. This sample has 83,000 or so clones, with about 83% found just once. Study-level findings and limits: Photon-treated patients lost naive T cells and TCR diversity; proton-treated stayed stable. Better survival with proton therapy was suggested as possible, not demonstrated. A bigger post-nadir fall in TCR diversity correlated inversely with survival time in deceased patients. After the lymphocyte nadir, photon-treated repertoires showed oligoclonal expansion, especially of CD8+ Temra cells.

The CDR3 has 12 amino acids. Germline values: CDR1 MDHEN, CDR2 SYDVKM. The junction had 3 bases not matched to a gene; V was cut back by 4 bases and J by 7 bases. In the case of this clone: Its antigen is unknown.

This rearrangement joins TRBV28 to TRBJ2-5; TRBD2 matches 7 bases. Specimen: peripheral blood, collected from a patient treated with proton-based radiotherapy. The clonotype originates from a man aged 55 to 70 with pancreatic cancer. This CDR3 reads CASSWGLPTQYF. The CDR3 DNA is TGTGCCAGCAGTTGGGGACTACCGACCCAGTACTTC.